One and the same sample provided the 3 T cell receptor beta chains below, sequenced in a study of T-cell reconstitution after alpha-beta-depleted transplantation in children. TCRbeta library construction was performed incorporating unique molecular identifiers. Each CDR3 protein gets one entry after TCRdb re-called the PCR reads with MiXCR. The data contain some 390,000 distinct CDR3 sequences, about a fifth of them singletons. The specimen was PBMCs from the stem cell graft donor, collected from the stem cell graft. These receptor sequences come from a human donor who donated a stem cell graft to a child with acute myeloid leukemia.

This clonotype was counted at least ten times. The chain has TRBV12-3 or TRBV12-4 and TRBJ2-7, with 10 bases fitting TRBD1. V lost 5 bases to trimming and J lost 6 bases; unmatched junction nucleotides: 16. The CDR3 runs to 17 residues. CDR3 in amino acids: CASSPHRDRGVNAEQYF. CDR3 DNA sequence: TGTGCCAGCAGTCCCCACCGGGACAGGGGAGTGAACGCCGAGCAGTACTTC.

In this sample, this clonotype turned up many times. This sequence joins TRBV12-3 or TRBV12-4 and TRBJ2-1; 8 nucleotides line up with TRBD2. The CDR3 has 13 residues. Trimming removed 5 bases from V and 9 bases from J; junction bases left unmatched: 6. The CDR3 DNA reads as TGTGCCAGCAGTCACCACCGGGAGGGTGAGCAGTTCTTC. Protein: CASSHHREGEQFF.

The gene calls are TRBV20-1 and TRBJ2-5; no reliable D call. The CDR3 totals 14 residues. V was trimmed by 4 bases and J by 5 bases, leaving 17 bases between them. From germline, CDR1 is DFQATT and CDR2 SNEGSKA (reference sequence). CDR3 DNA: TGCAGTGCTACCAACTCAAATCACGGGGAGACCCAGTACTTC. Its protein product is CSATNSNHGETQYF.